This entry lists 26 T cell receptor beta chains sequenced from one sample in a study of T cell changes during pregnancy in multiple sclerosis. TCRdb's table, derived via immunoSEQ multiplex PCR, lists solely in-frame clones and lacks some. The table has some 46,000 clones, about 93% seen once; the top ten hold around 0.37%. The specimen was CD4+ T cells from peripheral blood mononuclear cells, collected after pregnancy. Every receptor here comes from a female donor with multiple sclerosis, enrolled in a pregnancy study.

The chain links TRBV6-1 to TRBJ2-1; the D is unclear. Trimming took 1 base from V and 11 from J, leaving 12 bases between them. Per the germline V gene, CDR1 is MNHNS and CDR2 is SASEGT. This CDR3 contains 13 residues. CDR3 sequence reads: CASSEGTALKQFF. CDR3 bases: TGTGCCAGCAGTGAAGGAACAGCCTTGAAGCAGTTCTTC.

V usage is TRBV19 and J usage is TRBJ1-1; 8 bases match TRBD1. The CDR3 has 13 amino acids. J gave up 11 bases and V 5 bases, and 10 bases lay outside the gene matches. The germline CDR1 and CDR2 sequences are LNHDA and SQIVND (reference sequence). The DNA of the CDR3 is TGTGCCAGTAGTTCCTGGACAGGGTTTAGGGCTTTCTTT. Translation gives CASSSWTGFRAFF.

The chain links TRBV5-4 to TRBJ2-7, with 10 bases identical to TRBD2. CDR1 and CDR2 from the germline V gene are SGHNT and YYREEE (reference sequence). The CDR3 loop spans 15 amino acids. The junction had 6 bases not matched to a gene; V was cut back by 4 bases and J by 2 bases. The CDR3 spells CASSPSGLAAYEQYF. DNA of the CDR3: TGTGCCAGCAGCCCATCTGGACTAGCGGCCTACGAGCAGTACTTC.

This chain connects TRBV21-1 to TRBJ1-3; TRBD1, as called in the table, went unchecked against the DNA. TRBV21-1 is a documented pseudogene. CDR3 length: 15 residues. The CDR3 here is CASSLVLGRGNTIYF. The CDR3 DNA sequence: TGTGCCAGCAGCTTGGTTTTGGGCCGGGGAAACACCATATATTTT.

The chain links TRBV7-2 to TRBJ1-3; maybe TRBD1 (6 bases). V was cut by 1 base and J by 11 bases, with 15 bases left in between. The length of the CDR3 is 14 residues. The germline V gene encodes CDR1 SGHTA and CDR2 FQGNSA. Written as DNA, the CDR3 is TGTGCCAGCAGCTTAGGCCCAGGGGTGAATCCCATATATTTT. Its translation: CASSLGPGVNPIYF.

The chain joins TRBV29-1 to TRBJ2-1, with a possible D match to TRBD1 (6 bases). Germline CDR1 and CDR2: SQVTM and ANQGSEA. The CDR3 sequence is 16 residues long. Trimming took 4 bases from V and 6 from J, leaving 22 bases between them. CDR3 sequence reads: CSVARGGRGLGNEQFF. Here the CDR3 DNA reads TGCAGCGTTGCCCGAGGGGGAAGGGGTTTGGGCAATGAGCAGTTCTTC.

The chain employs TRBV30 and TRBJ2-3; 10 nucleotides agree with TRBD2. V lost 0 bases and J lost 4; bases outside the gene matches: 4. Germline V gene data show CDR1 as GTSNPN and CDR2 as SVGIG (reference sequence). The CDR3 covers 15 residues. In nucleotides, the CDR3 is TGTGCCTGGAGTGTACAAGCGGGAGGGCCAGATACGCAGTATTTT. As protein: CAWSVQAGGPDTQYF.

This chain uses TRBV9 with TRBJ2-3; TRBD2 matches 8 bases. J gave up 3 bases and V 1 base, and 4 bases lay outside the gene matches. The CDR3 runs to 15 residues. CDR1 and CDR2 (germline): SGDLS, YYNGEE. This CDR3 is CASSVRSGSTDTQYF. The CDR3 nucleotides are TGTGCCAGCAGCGTACGAAGCGGGAGTACAGATACGCAGTATTTT.

CDR3 amino acids: CASSSPLRGGKIYEQYF. CDR3 DNA sequence: TGTGCCAGCAGTTCCCCTTTAAGGGGAGGCAAAATCTACGAGCAGTACTTC. This chain links TRBV27 with TRBJ2-7; D possibly corresponds to TRBD2 (6 bases). The CDR3 covers 17 residues. Germline CDR1 and CDR2: MNHEY and SMNVEV (reference sequence). The V end lost 4 bases, the J end lost 3 bases, and 22 bases lay between the germline ends.

In its sample, this clone was seen a few times. The V gene is TRBV5-1, the J gene TRBJ2-3; TRBD2 matches 10 bases. This CDR3 comprises 20 residues. J gave up 0 bases and V 5 bases, and 18 bases lay outside the gene matches. Germline V gene sequence: CDR1 SGHRS, CDR2 YFSETQ. The CDR3: CASRHKEASGRGASTDTQYF. The DNA of the CDR3 is TGCGCCAGCAGACACAAGGAGGCTAGCGGGAGAGGAGCTAGCACAGATACGCAGTATTTT.

This chain joins TRBV30 and TRBJ1-5; TRBD1 agrees at 7 bases. Germline values: CDR1 GTSNPN, CDR2 SVGIG (reference sequence). V gave up 3 bases and J gave up 3 bases; unmatched junction bases: 8. The CDR3 spans 15 residues. CDR3 DNA: TGTGCCTGGAGCCTCCCTGACAGGGACAATCAGCCCCAGCATTTT. Residues: CAWSLPDRDNQPQHF.

This chain joins TRBV5-4 and TRBJ1-1; the D is unclear. The germline V gene encodes CDR1 SGHNT and CDR2 YYREEE (reference sequence). Trimming took 6 bases from V and 0 from J, leaving 12 bases between them. The CDR3 runs 14 residues. The CDR3, as DNA: TGTGCCAGCAAGGCAGAAACTATGAACACTGAAGCTTTCTTT. Translation gives CASKAETMNTEAFF. The entire variable domain, with the rest obtained from reference TRBV5-4 and TRBJ1-1, is as follows: ETGVTQSPTHLIKTRGQQVTLRCSSQSGHNTVSWYQQALGQGPQFIFQYYREEENGRGNFPPRFSGLQFPNYSSELNVNALELDDSALYLCASKAETMNTEAFFGQGTRLTVV.

This clone was observed a handful of times. The J gene is TRBJ1-1, the V gene TRBV18; D possibly corresponds to TRBD1 (5 bases). V was shortened by 3 bases and J by 5 bases, with 10 bases between the two germline ends. This CDR3 spans 13 amino acids. Germline assignment: CDR1 KGHSH and CDR2 LQKENI. The CDR3 nucleotides read TGTGCCAGCTCACCGATACAGGTTACTGAAGCTTTCTTT. It translates to CASSPIQVTEAFF.

This chain connects TRBV21-1 to TRBJ2-1; the table's D call, TRBD1, has no DNA check behind it. TRBV21-1 is noted as a pseudogene. The CDR3 runs to 16 residues. In DNA form, the CDR3 reads TGTGCCAGCAGCAAAGCAGGGGACAGGGGCCGCAATGAGCAGTTCTTC. As protein: CASSKAGDRGRNEQFF.

This chain links TRBV10-2 with TRBJ2-1; 9 nucleotides align to TRBD2. Losses at the gene ends were 1 base for V and 2 bases for J; bases not matched to a gene: 6. The CDR3 extends over 17 amino acids. Looked up from germline, CDR1 is WSHSY and CDR2 is SAAADI. The CDR3 nucleotides read TGCGCCAGCAGTGAGTTAGCGGGAGTAAGTACCTACAATGAGCAGTTCTTC. Its protein product is CASSELAGVSTYNEQFF.

The chain couples TRBV19 to TRBJ1-2; D is uncertain. Trimming took off 2 bases at V and 8 bases at J, with 12 bases between the two ends. CDR3 size: 13 residues. Germline loops: CDR1 LNHDA, CDR2 SQIVND (reference sequence). CDR3: CASSIPGIGGYTF. CDR3 nucleotide sequence: TGTGCCAGTAGTATACCGGGGATCGGAGGCTACACCTTC.

This clone was detected only a few times. The V gene is TRBV6-5, the J gene TRBJ1-1; a weak D match, TRBD1 (6 bases). The CDR3 is 16 amino acids. V gave up 2 bases and J gave up 1 base, with 14 bases separating them. CDR1 is MNHEY and CDR2 is SVGAGI in the germline V gene. CDR3 sequence reads: CASSYTWTVSNTEAFF. The CDR3 bases are TGTGCCAGCAGTTACACGTGGACAGTATCGAACACTGAAGCTTTCTTT.

V gene TRBV11-2 combines with J gene TRBJ2-2; D not certain. Germline CDR1 reads SGHAT; CDR2 reads FQNNGV. Deletions cut 3 bases from V and 9 bases from J, with 14 bases between. The CDR3 spans 14 residues. The CDR3 DNA reads as TGTGCCAGCAGCTTTTTAAGGAGCCCCCGGGAGCTGTTTTTT. Translation gives CASSFLRSPRELFF.

The chain joins TRBV4-3 to TRBJ2-7; TRBD2 aligns across 14 bases. Germline CDR1 and CDR2: LGHNA and YSLEER. The length of the CDR3 is 17 residues. With V trimmed by 4 bases and J by 2 bases, 7 bases remained unmatched. The CDR3 reads CASSPRLAGGPAYEQYF. The DNA of the CDR3 is TGCGCCAGCAGCCCCAGACTAGCGGGAGGGCCCGCCTACGAGCAGTACTTC.

The chain combines TRBV28 with TRBJ1-5, with 8 bases that match TRBD1. The CDR3 is made up of 16 amino acids. V trimming: 8 bases; J trimming: 2 bases; junction bases outside the gene matches: 11. The germline CDR1 and CDR2 sequences are MDHEN and SYDVKM. The CDR3 here is CASGQGNGFGNQPQHF. CDR3 sequence (DNA): TGTGCCAGCGGACAGGGAAACGGGTTCGGCAATCAGCCCCAGCATTTT. Variable domain in full (rest from reference TRBV28 and TRBJ1-5): DVKVTQSSRYLVKRTGEKVFLECVQDMDHENMFWYRQDPGLGLRLIYFSYDVKMKEKGDIPEGYSVSREKKERFSLILESASTNQTSMYLCASGQGNGFGNQPQHFGDGTRLSIL.

The gene calls are TRBV4-3 and TRBJ2-5; the match to TRBD1 covers 7 bases. This CDR3 has 15 residues. The V and J ends lost 0 bases and 2 bases, in that order; junction bases with no gene match: 3. Germline values: CDR1 LGHNA, CDR2 YSLEER. The DNA of the CDR3 is TGCGCCAGCAGCCAAGATTTCAGGGGGCAAGAGACCCAGTACTTC. The encoded protein is CASSQDFRGQETQYF.

This CDR3 reads CASSLVENTGELFF. For the CDR3, the DNA is TGCGCCAGCAGCTTGGTAGAAAACACCGGGGAGCTGTTTTTT. The chain has TRBV5-1 and TRBJ2-2; D gene uncertain. The V and J ends lost 0 bases and 2 bases respectively, with 5 bases between them. The CDR3 has 14 amino acids. Germline-derived CDR1 and CDR2 are SGHRS and YFSETQ.

V gene TRBV11-3 combines with J gene TRBJ2-1; 10 bases are shared with TRBD1. CDR1 is SGHNT and CDR2 is YENEEA in the germline V gene. The CDR3 spans 14 residues. Trimming removed 1 base from V and 13 bases from J; junction bases left unmatched: 7. The CDR3 DNA follows: TGTGCCAGCAGCTTAGGGGGGACAGGGGAAATTCAGTTCTTC. Translating gives CASSLGGTGEIQFF.

The genes are TRBV27 and TRBJ2-1; 8 positions match TRBD2. The CDR3 is 14 residues long. V lost 5 bases to trimming and J lost 8 bases; unmatched junction nucleotides: 8. Germline loops: CDR1 MNHEY, CDR2 SMNVEV (reference sequence). The CDR3 DNA follows: TGTGCCAGCAGTCGCCCAGCGGGAGTGGATGAGCAGTTCTTC. Translation: CASSRPAGVDEQFF.

This clone came up a few times. J is TRBJ2-7 and V is TRBV14; 7 bases are shared with TRBD1. This CDR3 is built from 14 residues. Germline-derived CDR1 and CDR2 are SGHDN and FVKESK. V lost 2 bases, J lost 9 bases, and 10 bases stayed unmatched. The CDR3: CASSQRSTGVRQYF. The CDR3 nucleotides are TGTGCCAGCAGCCAAAGATCCACAGGGGTGCGGCAGTACTTC. The full variable domain, with the rest looked up from reference TRBV14 and TRBJ2-7, is EAGVTQFPSHSVIEKGQTVTLRCDPISGHDNLYWYRRVMGKEIKFLLHFVKESKQDESGMPNNRFLAERTGGTYSTLKVQPAELEDSGVYFCASSQRSTGVRQYFGPGTRLTVT.

The rearrangement uses TRBV19 and TRBJ1-3, with 8 bases fitting TRBD1. V was pared by 9 bases and J by 0 bases, with 7 bases of the junction left unmatched. This CDR3 comprises 15 residues. Germline loops: CDR1 LNHDA, CDR2 SQIVND (reference sequence). The CDR3 DNA is TGTGCCAGCCTCTGGACAGGGAACTCTGGAAACACCATATATTTT. This codes for CASLWTGNSGNTIYF.